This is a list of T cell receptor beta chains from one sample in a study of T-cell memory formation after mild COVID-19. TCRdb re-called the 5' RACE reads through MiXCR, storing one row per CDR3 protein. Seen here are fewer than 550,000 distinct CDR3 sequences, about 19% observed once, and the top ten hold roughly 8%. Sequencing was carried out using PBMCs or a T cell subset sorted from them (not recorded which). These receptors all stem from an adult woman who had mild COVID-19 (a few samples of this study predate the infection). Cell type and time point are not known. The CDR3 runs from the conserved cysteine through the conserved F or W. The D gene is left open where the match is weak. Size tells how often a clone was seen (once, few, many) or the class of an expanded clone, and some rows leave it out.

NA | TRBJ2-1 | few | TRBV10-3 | CAISRTNEQFF | TGTGCCATCAGCAGAACGAATGAGCAGTTCTTC
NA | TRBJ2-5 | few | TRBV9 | CASSVAGLTQETQYF | TGTGCCAGCAGCGTAGCTGGACTAACTCAAGAGACCCAGTACTTC
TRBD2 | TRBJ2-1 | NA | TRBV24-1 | CATSDLLGGNEQFF | TGTGCCACCAGTGATTTGCTGGGGGGGAATGAGCAGTTCTTC
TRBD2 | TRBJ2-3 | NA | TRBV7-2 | CASSLNLPGAGGTDTQYF | TGTGCCAGCAGCTTAAATCTCCCGGGAGCGGGGGGCACAGATACGCAGTATTTT
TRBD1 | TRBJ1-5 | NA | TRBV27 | CASRGGTGGNQPQHF | TGTGCCAGCAGGGGAGGGACAGGGGGCAATCAGCCCCAGCATTTT
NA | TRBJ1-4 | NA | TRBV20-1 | CSARDGTTNEKLFF | TGCAGTGCCAGAGACGGGACAACTAATGAAAAACTGTTTTTT
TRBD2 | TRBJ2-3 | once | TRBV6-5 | CASSYLRQRGLGTDTQYF | TGTGCCAGCAGTTACCTTAGACAGCGGGGGTTGGGGACAGATACGCAGTATTTT
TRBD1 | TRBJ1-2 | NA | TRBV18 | CASSPPGDRGYGYTF | TGTGCCAGCTCACCACCAGGGGACAGGGGCTATGGCTACACCTTC
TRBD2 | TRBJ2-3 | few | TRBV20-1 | CSATRRASGTDTQYF | TGCAGTGCCACCCGGCGGGCTAGCGGGACAGATACGCAGTATTTT
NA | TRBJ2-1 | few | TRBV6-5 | CASSPRPGANNEQFF | TGTGCCAGCAGTCCTCGTCCTGGGGCTAACAATGAGCAGTTCTTC
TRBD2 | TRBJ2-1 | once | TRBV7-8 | CASSSRTSGDYNEQFF | TGTGCCAGCAGCTCCAGGACTAGCGGGGACTACAATGAGCAGTTCTTC
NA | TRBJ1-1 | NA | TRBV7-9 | CASSPGWGGENTEAFF | TGTGCCAGCAGCCCTGGATGGGGTGGGGAGAACACTGAAGCTTTCTTT
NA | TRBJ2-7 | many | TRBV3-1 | CASSQITGEQYF | TGTGCCAGCAGCCAAATAACAGGCGAGCAGTACTTC
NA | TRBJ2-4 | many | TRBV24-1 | CATSDDEWTDIQYF | TGTGCCACCAGTGATGACGAGTGGACGGACATTCAGTACTTC
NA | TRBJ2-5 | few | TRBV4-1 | CASSQEGFYGQETQYF | TGCGCCAGCAGCCAAGAGGGGTTTTATGGGCAAGAGACCCAGTACTTC
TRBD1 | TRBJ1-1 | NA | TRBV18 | CASSPQGARTEAFF | TGTGCCAGCTCCCCACAGGGGGCACGCACTGAAGCTTTCTTT
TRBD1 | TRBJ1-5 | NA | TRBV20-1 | CSARGQGLSNQPQHF | TGCAGTGCTAGGGGACAGGGTTTAAGCAATCAGCCCCAGCATTTT
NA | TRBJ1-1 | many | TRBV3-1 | CASSQDGVNTEAFF | TGTGCCAGCAGCCAAGACGGCGTCAACACTGAAGCTTTCTTT
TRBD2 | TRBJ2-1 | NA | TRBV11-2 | CASSLAGRFFEQFF | TGTGCCAGCAGCTTAGCCGGGAGGTTTTTTGAGCAGTTCTTC
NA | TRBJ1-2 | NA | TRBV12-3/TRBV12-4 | CASSSGRANGYTF | TGTGCCAGCAGCTCGGGGAGGGCGAATGGCTACACCTTC
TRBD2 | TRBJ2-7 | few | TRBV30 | CAWRAASGGMYEQYF | TGTGCCTGGAGAGCCGCTAGCGGGGGGATGTACGAGCAGTACTTC
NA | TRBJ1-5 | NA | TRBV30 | CAWSGGIDQPQHF | TGTGCCTGGAGCGGGGGGATTGATCAGCCCCAGCATTTT
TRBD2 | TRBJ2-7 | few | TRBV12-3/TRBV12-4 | CASSRGLAGASYEQYF | TGTGCCAGCAGCCGGGGACTAGCGGGAGCGTCCTACGAGCAGTACTTC
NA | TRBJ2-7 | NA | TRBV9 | CASSVASGPGYEQYF | TGTGCCAGCAGCGTAGCTTCGGGGCCCGGATACGAGCAGTACTTC
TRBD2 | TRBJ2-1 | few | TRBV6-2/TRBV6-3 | CASSPTSGTGQFF | TGTGCCAGCAGTCCCACTAGCGGAACTGGGCAGTTCTTC
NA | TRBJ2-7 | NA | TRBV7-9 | CASSPGGTNYEQYF | TGTGCCAGCAGCCCTGGAGGGACGAACTACGAGCAGTACTTC
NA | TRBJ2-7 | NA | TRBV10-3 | CAISESGNHEQYF | TGTGCCATCAGTGAATCCGGGAACCACGAGCAGTACTTC
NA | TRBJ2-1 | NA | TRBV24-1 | CATSDLFGREQFF | TGTGCCACCAGTGATTTGTTCGGTCGTGAGCAGTTCTTC
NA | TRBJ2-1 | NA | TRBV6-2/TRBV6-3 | CASSYSPSLSYNEQFF | TGTGCCAGCAGTTACTCTCCCAGCCTCTCCTACAATGAGCAGTTCTTC
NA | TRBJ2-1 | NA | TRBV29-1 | CSVYWLDYNEQFF | TGCAGCGTTTATTGGCTTGATTACAATGAGCAGTTCTTC
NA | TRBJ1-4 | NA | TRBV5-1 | CASSQAWGWQKNEKLFF | TGCGCCAGCAGTCAAGCTTGGGGGTGGCAGAAGAATGAAAAACTGTTTTTT
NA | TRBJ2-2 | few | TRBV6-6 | CASRRGRDTGELFF | TGTGCCAGCAGGCGGGGTCGCGACACCGGGGAGCTGTTTTTT
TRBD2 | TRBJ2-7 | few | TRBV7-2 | CASSASLAGGSYEQYF | TGTGCCAGCAGCGCTAGCCTAGCGGGGGGGTCCTACGAGCAGTACTTC
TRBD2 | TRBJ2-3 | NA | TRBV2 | CASSKAGGGTDTQYF | TGTGCCAGCAGTAAGGCGGGGGGAGGCACAGATACGCAGTATTTT
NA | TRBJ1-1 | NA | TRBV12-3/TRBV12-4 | CASSFWRPTEAFF | TGTGCCAGCAGTTTTTGGCGGCCTACTGAAGCTTTCTTT
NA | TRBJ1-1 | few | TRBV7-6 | CASSLDMSQGTEAFF | TGTGCCAGCAGCTTAGACATGTCCCAAGGCACTGAAGCTTTCTTT
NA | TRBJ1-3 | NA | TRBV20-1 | CSARDWVPAGNTIYF | TGCAGTGCTAGAGATTGGGTTCCCGCTGGAAACACCATATATTTT
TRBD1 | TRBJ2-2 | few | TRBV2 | CASSESRTGVGELFF | TGTGCCAGCAGTGAATCGAGGACAGGGGTCGGGGAGCTGTTTTTT
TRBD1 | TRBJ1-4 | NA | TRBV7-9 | CASSSSTGSLYF | TGTGCCAGCAGCTCATCGACAGGGTCTCTATATTTT
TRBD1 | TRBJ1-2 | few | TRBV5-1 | CASSPSRLRTGGAAEGYTF | TGCGCCAGCAGCCCGTCCCGGCTACGGACAGGGGGCGCGGCAGAAGGCTACACCTTC
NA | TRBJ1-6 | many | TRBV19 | CASSSHRVDYNSPLHF | TGTGCCAGTAGTTCACACAGGGTGGACTATAATTCACCCCTCCACTTT
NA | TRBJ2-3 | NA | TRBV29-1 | CSVDPGAVTDTQYF | TGCAGCGTTGATCCGGGAGCGGTCACAGATACGCAGTATTTT
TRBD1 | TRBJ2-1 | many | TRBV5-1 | CASIQGTEQFF | TGCGCCAGCATACAGGGGACTGAGCAGTTCTTC
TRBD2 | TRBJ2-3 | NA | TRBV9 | CASSPHMTSGGPDTQYF | TGTGCCAGCAGCCCTCACATGACTAGCGGGGGACCAGATACGCAGTATTTT
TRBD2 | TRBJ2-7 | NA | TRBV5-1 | CASSTSGTTYEQYF | TGCGCCAGCAGCACATCCGGGACTACCTACGAGCAGTACTTC